This T cell receptor beta chain was captured in a study of shared clonotypes between healthy human individuals. Study outcomes and limitations: Expectations were that clonotype sharing among donors would be affected by sequencing depth. Memory subsets generally showed smaller estimated richness than naive subsets did.

The test was conducted at deep level. Original methodology: ImmunoSEQ output lacked quality scores and full-length reads, limiting matched filtering. Sequencing was performed with immunoSEQ multiplex PCR; in TCRdb, only in-frame clones are kept and a portion is missing. That table furnishes V, J and clone size, whereas the DNA furnished D and trimming. The data contain hundreds of thousands of clones, about 96% of them singletons. The germline gives CDR1 KGHSH, CDR2 LQKENI. This CDR3 is 12 amino acids long. V was cut by 4 bases and J by 2 bases, with 5 bases left in between. As concerns this clone: Its matching antigen is unknown.

V and J are TRBV18 and TRBJ1-1; D not resolved. The clonotype comes from a woman in her twenties or thirties in good health. Sequencing was done on a sample of naive CD4+ T cells sorted from blood. Regarding subset: CD45RA+ positively selected. For the CDR3, the DNA is TGTGCCAGCTCACAGACTAACACTGAAGCTTTCTTT. Its protein product is CASSQTNTEAFF.